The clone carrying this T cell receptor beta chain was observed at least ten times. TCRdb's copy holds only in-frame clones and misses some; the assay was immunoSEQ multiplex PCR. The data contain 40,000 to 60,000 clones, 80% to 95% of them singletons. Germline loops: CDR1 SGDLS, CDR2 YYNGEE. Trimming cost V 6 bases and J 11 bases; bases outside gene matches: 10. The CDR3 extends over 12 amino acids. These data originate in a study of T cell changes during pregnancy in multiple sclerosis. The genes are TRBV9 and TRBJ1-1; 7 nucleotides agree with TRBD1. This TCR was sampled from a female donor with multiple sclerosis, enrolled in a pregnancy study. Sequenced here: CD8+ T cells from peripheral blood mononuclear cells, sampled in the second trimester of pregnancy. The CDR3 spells CASTSRQGMAFF. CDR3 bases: TGTGCCAGCACCTCTAGACAGGGTATGGCTTTCTTT. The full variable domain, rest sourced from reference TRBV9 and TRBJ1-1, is DSGVTQTPKHLITATGQRVTLRCSPRSGDLSVYWYQQSLDQGLQFLIQYYNGEERAKGNILERFSAQQFPDLHSELNLSSLELGDSALYFCASTSRQGMAFFGQGTRLTVV.